The entry that follows covers one T cell receptor beta chain sequence. The antigen remains unidentified. The data were obtained in a study of T cells in localized non-small cell lung cancer. Notes on the study in general: In uninvolved adjacent lung, T cell clonality reached its highest value, exceeding tumor. There was an association of higher blood T cell density with longer overall survival. Heterogeneity is still possible, as just one tumor region was sequenced. Adjacent lung was found to contain a median about 60 of the top 100 tumor clones.

Only in-frame clones appear in the TCRdb table, and some are missing; sequencing was by immunoSEQ multiplex PCR. The sample carries more than 50,000 clones, about four fifths recorded once. Germline V lookup: CDR1 SNHLY, CDR2 FYNNEI. There are 12 residues in the CDR3. V was cut by 7 bases and J by 3 bases, with 7 bases left in between. The sequence was obtained from a female donor older than 55 with stage II squamous cell lung carcinoma. The V call is TRBV2, the J call TRBJ1-3; D gene unclear. The sequencing used peripheral blood, collected before any cancer treatment. The CDR3 region has the DNA TGTGCCAGCACGGTAAATGGAAACACCATATATTTT. This sequence encodes CASTVNGNTIYF.